A single sample gave rise to the 26 T cell receptor beta chains below, sequenced in a study of blood T cell repertoires in COVID-19. Assay used: immunoSEQ multiplex PCR; TCRdb lists only in-frame clones, some missing. The table has about 82,000 clones, about 80% seen once. Sequencing was done on a sample of peripheral blood. These receptors came from a woman aged 40-49 years with active or convalescent COVID-19.

A few counts support this clone. V is TRBV3-1 (or the pseudogene TRBV3-2) and J is TRBJ2-6, with 10 bases that match TRBD2. This CDR3 is 19 amino acids long. Germline lookup yields CDR1 LGHDT and CDR2 YNNKEL (reference sequence). With V trimmed by 4 bases and J by 3 bases, 12 bases remained unmatched. The CDR3 sequence: CASSPVGLAGVVGANVLTF. The CDR3 DNA is TGTGCCAGCAGCCCGGTGGGGCTAGCGGGAGTAGTTGGGGCCAACGTCCTGACTTTC.

Details on this clone: The same CDR3 is also encoded by other DNA sequences in this sample. This rearrangement joins TRBV11-2 to TRBJ2-5, with no clear D. The V end was cut by 1 base, the J end by 5 bases, with 2 bases between. CDR1 and CDR2 (germline): SGHAT, FQNNGV. The CDR3 sequence is 11 residues long. CDR3 protein: CASSLAETQYF. DNA for the CDR3: TGTGCCAGCAGCTTAGCGGAGACCCAGTACTTC.

The CDR3 nucleotides read TGTGCCATCAGTACTACAGATACGCAGTATTTT. Translated, it gives CAISTTDTQYF. V and J are TRBV10-3 and TRBJ2-3, with D unresolved. Germline assignment: CDR1 ENHRY and CDR2 SYGVKD. The CDR3 spans 11 residues. V was clipped by 5 bases and J by 3 bases, with 3 bases between them.

The chain employs TRBV24-1 and TRBJ2-7, with 7 positions matching TRBD1. Germline V lookup: CDR1 KGHDR, CDR2 SFDVKD. V shed 6 bases, J shed 5 bases, and the junction held 0 bases outside the gene matches. This CDR3 has 11 residues. The chain's CDR3 is CATSQGDEQYF. CDR3 nucleotides: TGTGCCACCAGTCAGGGGGACGAGCAGTACTTC.

The rearrangement joins TRBV7-2 to TRBJ1-2, with 8 bases lining up with TRBD1. Germline loops: CDR1 SGHTA, CDR2 FQGNSA. J was trimmed by 11 bases and V by 4 bases; bases with no gene match: 12. This CDR3 comprises 14 residues. CDR3 sequence: CASSSDRGLVGYTF. CDR3 coding DNA: TGTGCCAGCAGCTCAGACAGGGGCCTGGTCGGGTACACCTTC.

This chain uses TRBV5-4 with TRBJ1-2, with unresolved D. The length of the CDR3 is 15 residues. In germline, CDR1 is SGHNT, CDR2 YYREEE (reference sequence). Trimming shortened V by 5 bases and J by 2 bases, and 16 bases separated the two germline ends. The CDR3 region is CASRTQREMNYGYTF. The DNA for the CDR3 is TGTGCCAGCAGAACTCAGCGAGAGATGAACTATGGCTACACCTTC.

The rearrangement joins TRBV7-2 to TRBJ2-2; perhaps TRBD1 as D (5 bases). Trimming left V 6 bases short and J 6 bases short, with 11 bases between. The germline V gene encodes CDR1 SGHTA and CDR2 FQGNSA. The CDR3 runs to 13 residues. CDR3 protein: CASSFQGAGELFF. DNA for the CDR3: TGTGCCAGCAGTTTTCAGGGTGCCGGGGAGCTGTTTTTT.

The CDR3 reads CASSTTGTGINQPQHF. The CDR3 nucleotides read TGTGCCAGTAGTACAACCGGGACAGGCATCAATCAGCCCCAGCATTTT. The rearrangement joins TRBV19 to TRBJ1-5, with 8 nucleotides matching TRBD1. This CDR3 contains 16 residues. V lost 4 bases, J lost 3 bases, and 8 bases stayed unmatched. The germline CDR1 and CDR2 sequences are LNHDA and SQIVND (reference sequence).

The chain links TRBV30 to TRBJ1-6; 8 bases match TRBD1. The CDR3 covers 13 residues. Losses at the gene ends were 3 bases for V and 8 bases for J; bases not matched to a gene: 3. In germline, CDR1 is GTSNPN, CDR2 SVGIG (reference sequence). The chain's CDR3 is CAWRGQGYSPLHF. The CDR3, as DNA: TGTGCCTGGAGAGGACAGGGTTATTCACCCCTCCACTTT.

The chain couples TRBV21-1 to TRBJ1-4; no check of the table's D call, TRBD1, against the DNA was made. TRBV21-1 is designated a pseudogene. The CDR3 is 16 amino acids. This CDR3 is CASSGLMAGANEKLFF. The DNA for the CDR3 is TGTGCCAGCAGCGGACTGATGGCAGGGGCTAATGAAAAACTGTTTTTT.

This clone appeared a single time. The chain is built from TRBV28 and TRBJ1-2; tentatively, D is TRBD1 (6 bases). Trimming stripped 6 bases from V and 4 bases from J, with 15 bases between. The CDR3 is 14 amino acids. CDR1 and CDR2 from the germline V gene are MDHEN and SYDVKM. In DNA, the CDR3 is TGTGCCAGCAGCCGCCCGCGACAGGTCTATGGCTACACCTTC. Its protein product is CASSRPRQVYGYTF.

In this sample, this clone turned up many times. The rearrangement links TRBV28 to TRBJ2-7, with D perhaps TRBD2 (5 bases). CDR3 size: 13 residues. Germline CDR1 MDHEN, CDR2 SYDVKM. The V end was cut by 6 bases, the J end by 9 bases, with 18 bases between. CDR3 DNA sequence: TGTGCCAGCAGGGTCGGGGAATTTGATGGGCAGTACTTC. Translation gives CASRVGEFDGQYF.

The chain has TRBV5-5 and TRBJ1-5; D remains ambiguous. From germline, CDR1 is SGHKS and CDR2 YYEKEE (reference sequence). Between the trimmed V and J ends, which lost 4 bases and 0 bases, there was a span of 11 bases. The CDR3 extends over 15 amino acids. For the CDR3, the DNA is TGTGCCAGCAGCCTCGACACGTATAGCAATCAGCCCCAGCATTTT. This encodes CASSLDTYSNQPQHF.

This chain joins TRBV2 and TRBJ1-1; tentatively, D is TRBD1 (6 bases). The CDR3 length is 15 residues. Deletions cut 6 bases from V and 1 base from J, with 15 bases between. Germline V gene lookup returns CDR1 SNHLY and CDR2 FYNNEI. Here the CDR3 DNA reads TGTGCCAGCAGACATCTACAGGGATCGAACACTGAAGCTTTCTTT. Translated, it gives CASRHLQGSNTEAFF.

J is TRBJ1-5 and V is TRBV3-1 (or the pseudogene TRBV3-2), with 7 bases fitting TRBD1. With 2 bases clipped from V and 4 bases from J, the junction kept 8 bases outside the gene matches. Germline CDR1 is LGHDT and CDR2 is YNNKEL (reference sequence). The CDR3 runs 16 residues. CDR3 residues: CASSQSSTGWNQPQHF. CDR3 sequence (DNA): TGTGCCAGCAGCCAATCATCGACAGGGTGGAATCAGCCCCAGCATTTT.

This chain links TRBV5-6 with TRBJ2-6; TRBD2 agrees at 9 bases. This CDR3 spans 18 amino acids. Per germline, CDR1 SGHDT and CDR2 YYEEEE. V dropped 6 bases and J dropped 0; count of bases not matched to a gene: 10. CDR3 loop: CASTQTVAGASGANVLTF. CDR3 bases: TGTGCCAGCACCCAAACCGTAGCGGGGGCCTCTGGGGCCAACGTCCTGACTTTC.

This chain connects TRBV7-2 to TRBJ1-4, with 7 bases matching TRBD1. Germline-derived CDR1 and CDR2 are SGHTA and FQGNSA. This CDR3 is 14 amino acids long. The V and J ends lost 3 bases and 7 bases, in that order; junction bases with no gene match: 5. DNA for the CDR3: TGTGCCAGCAGCTTGACAGGGCTGGGTGAAAAACTGTTTTTT. It encodes CASSLTGLGEKLFF. Supplemented by reference TRBV7-2 and TRBJ1-4, the full variable domain reads GAGVSQSPSNKVTEKGKDVELRCDPISGHTALYWYRQSLGQGLEFLIYFQGNSAPDKSGLPSDRFSAERTGGSVSTLTIQRTQQEDSAVYLCASSLTGLGEKLFFGSGTQLSVL.

V usage is TRBV20-1 and J usage is TRBJ2-7; the D gene is possibly TRBD2 (5 bases). Deletions cut 3 bases from V and 0 bases from J, with 15 bases between. The CDR3 is made up of 15 amino acids. From germline, CDR1 is DFQATT and CDR2 SNEGSKA (reference sequence). CDR3 coding DNA: TGCAGTGCTAGTGACTACCTTCGGGTCTCCTACGAGCAGTACTTC. This translates into CSASDYLRVSYEQYF.

By its share, this clone is medium-sized (0.01 to 0.1%). The chain couples TRBV9 to TRBJ2-1; 13 bases map to TRBD2. V shed 4 bases and J 8 bases; nucleotides not matched to a gene: 9. Germline lookup yields CDR1 SGDLS and CDR2 YYNGEE. This CDR3 has 16 amino acids. The CDR3, as DNA: TGTGCCAGCAGCCCCCGGAGACTAGCGGGAGGATATGAGCAGTTCTTC. This gives the protein CASSPRRLAGGYEQFF. Full variable domain (rest looked up from reference TRBV9 and TRBJ2-1): DSGVTQTPKHLITATGQRVTLRCSPRSGDLSVYWYQQSLDQGLQFLIQYYNGEERAKGNILERFSAQQFPDLHSELNLSSLELGDSALYFCASSPRRLAGGYEQFFGPGTRLTVL.

The chain employs TRBV28 and TRBJ1-1; D gene uncertain. CDR3 size: 12 residues. Per germline, CDR1 MDHEN and CDR2 SYDVKM. V was trimmed by 5 bases and J by 0 bases, leaving 4 bases between them. The CDR3 here is CASSLLNTEAFF. CDR3 DNA: TGTGCCAGCAGTCTCTTGAACACTGAAGCTTTCTTT.

The CDR3 spells CASSPSSLWASYEQYF. The CDR3 region has the DNA TGTGCCAGCAGCCCCTCCTCCCTCTGGGCTTCCTACGAGCAGTACTTC. V gene TRBV9 combines with J gene TRBJ2-7, with D uncertain. This CDR3 region has 16 residues. Germline V gives CDR1 SGDLS, CDR2 YYNGEE. Trimming cost V 4 bases and J 1 base, with 18 bases left between them. Full variable domain (outside the CDR3, taken from reference TRBV9 and TRBJ2-7): DSGVTQTPKHLITATGQRVTLRCSPRSGDLSVYWYQQSLDQGLQFLIQYYNGEERAKGNILERFSAQQFPDLHSELNLSSLELGDSALYFCASSPSSLWASYEQYFGPGTRLTVT.

CDR3 nucleotides: TGTGCCAGCAGCCGGACAGGGGGCACTGGCTACACCTTC. It translates to CASSRTGGTGYTF. The chain has TRBV12-3 or TRBV12-4 and TRBJ1-2; 11 nucleotides match TRBD1. This CDR3 is built from 13 residues. With 6 bases clipped from V and 7 bases from J, the junction kept 4 bases outside the gene matches.

The J gene is TRBJ2-4, the V gene TRBV4-2, with 10 bases that match TRBD2. The CDR3 spans 17 residues. Germline V gene sequence: CDR1 LGHNA, CDR2 YNFKEQ. The V gene end was trimmed by 2 bases and the J gene end by 0 bases; junction bases not matched to a gene: 4. Written as DNA, the CDR3 is TGTGCCAGCAGCCAACTAGCGGGGGAGGGAGCCAAAAACATTCAGTACTTC. As protein: CASSQLAGEGAKNIQYF.

The V gene is TRBV5-8, the J gene TRBJ1-5; 8 positions match TRBD1. The CDR3 is 15 residues long. Per the germline V gene, CDR1 is SGHTS and CDR2 is YDEGEE. Germline trimming cut 3 bases from V and 6 bases from J; bases unmatched to any gene: 8. In DNA, the CDR3 is TGTGCCAGCAGCTCAGACAGGGGAATGAGTCAGCCCCAGCATTTT. This sequence encodes CASSSDRGMSQPQHF.

V gene TRBV20-1 combines with J gene TRBJ1-2; D uncertain. Germline assignment: CDR1 DFQATT and CDR2 SNEGSKA (reference sequence). This CDR3 contains 9 residues. Trimming removed 7 bases at V and 8 bases at J, with 8 bases between. CDR3 protein: CSVGNGYTF. The CDR3 bases are TGCAGTGTGGGCAACGGCTACACCTTC.

The V gene is TRBV7-2, the J gene TRBJ2-1; D is possibly TRBD2 (6 bases). Trimming removed 2 bases from V and 3 bases from J, with 20 bases in between. Germline CDR1 reads SGHTA; CDR2 reads FQGNSA. The CDR3 totals 18 residues. The CDR3 sequence: CASSLIGAGSGYYNEQFF. CDR3 DNA sequence: TGTGCCAGCAGCTTAATAGGCGCGGGTAGCGGCTACTACAATGAGCAGTTCTTC.